The sequence of this T cell receptor (beta chain) was determined in a study of cytomegalovirus exposure and HLA in healthy donors. Study results and caveats: Overall, roughly 170 TCR beta chains were annotated as cytomegalovirus-associated. While the bulk of TCR sequences proved rare, some public TCRs turned up in many donors.

Remarks on this clone: What it binds is unknown.

With 3 bases clipped from V and 2 bases from J, the junction kept 3 bases outside the gene matches. From germline, CDR1 is KGHSH and CDR2 LQKENI. This CDR3 is 15 amino acids long. Libraries were prepared by immunoSEQ multiplex PCR; TCRdb keeps only in-frame clonotypes and omits some of them. The sample records about 110,000 clones, 90% to 96% being singletons. The sequence derives from a woman younger than 35 in good health and CMV-seronegative. V usage is TRBV18 and J usage is TRBJ1-2; 10 bases match TRBD1. Material: PBMCs. CDR3 residues: CASSPAGQGNYGYTF. The DNA for the CDR3 is TGTGCCAGCTCACCGGCGGGACAGGGGAACTATGGCTACACCTTC.